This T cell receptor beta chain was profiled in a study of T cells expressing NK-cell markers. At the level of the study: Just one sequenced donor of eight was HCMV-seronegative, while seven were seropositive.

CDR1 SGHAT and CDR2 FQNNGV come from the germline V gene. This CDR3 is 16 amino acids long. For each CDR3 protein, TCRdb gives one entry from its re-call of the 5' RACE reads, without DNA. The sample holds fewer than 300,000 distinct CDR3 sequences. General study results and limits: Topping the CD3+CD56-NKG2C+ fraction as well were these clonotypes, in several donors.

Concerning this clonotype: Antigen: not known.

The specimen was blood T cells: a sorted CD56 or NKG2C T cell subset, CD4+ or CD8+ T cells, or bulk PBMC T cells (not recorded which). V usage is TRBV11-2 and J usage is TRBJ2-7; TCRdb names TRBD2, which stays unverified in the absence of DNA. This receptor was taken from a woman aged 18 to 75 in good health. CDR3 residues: CASSLGGAGGSYEQYF.